These T cell receptor beta chains were read from a single sample in a study of cytomegalovirus exposure and HLA in healthy donors. Libraries were prepared by immunoSEQ multiplex PCR; TCRdb keeps only in-frame clonotypes and omits some of them. This sample yields tens of thousands of clones, of which about 75% are seen a single time; 4% to 5% belongs to the top ten. Sequenced input: PBMCs. The receptors here all came from a man in his fifties or sixties in good health and CMV-seropositive. Each CDR3 is given with its conserved first and last residue.

CDR3 protein	V gene	J gene
CASSPIHPSLASSYEQYF	TRBV7-2	TRBJ2-7
CASSSLDPTSGGSYNEQFF	TRBV7-6	TRBJ2-1
CASSGTGNTRGQYF	TRBV5-4	TRBJ2-7
CASSERVTSFYNEQFF	TRBV2	TRBJ2-1
CASGENFGYGYTF	TRBV9	TRBJ1-2
CAILTGDETEAFF	TRBV28	TRBJ1-1
CASSLKAGAYNEQFF	TRBV4-1	TRBJ2-1
CASSLAWDRGRADTQYF	TRBV7-2	TRBJ2-3
CASSVFSSGANVLTF	TRBV9	TRBJ2-6
CASTSQGNTEAFF	TRBV6-5	TRBJ1-1
CASSLQGSKYGYTF	TRBV5-4	TRBJ1-2
CASSLQGSNQPQHF	TRBV6-6	TRBJ1-5
CASSPRAGNYGYTF	TRBV7-8	TRBJ1-2
CASSPSLGGYEQYF	TRBV5-1	TRBJ2-7
CASSQEGQNTEAFF	TRBV4-1	TRBJ1-1
CASSASSDLYNEQFF	TRBV7-9	TRBJ2-1
CASSSKLATSTDTQYF	TRBV7-2	TRBJ2-3
CASSYFEDQETQYF	TRBV6-5	TRBJ2-5
CASSFAGVGQPQHF	TRBV27	TRBJ1-5
CSVEGTGYEKLFF	TRBV29-1	TRBJ1-4
CASRPVLSSGNTIYF	TRBV19	TRBJ1-3
CASSRQGWGNSPLHF	TRBV19	TRBJ1-6
CASSFGGRNEKLFF	TRBV7-2	TRBJ1-4
CASSEGGGGQAFF	TRBV6-1	TRBJ1-1
CASSLDSGGVYEQYF	TRBV5-1	TRBJ2-7
CASSLALAGAGPALGDTQYF	TRBV5-1	TRBJ2-3
CASSLGVRATQYF	TRBV11-3	TRBJ2-5